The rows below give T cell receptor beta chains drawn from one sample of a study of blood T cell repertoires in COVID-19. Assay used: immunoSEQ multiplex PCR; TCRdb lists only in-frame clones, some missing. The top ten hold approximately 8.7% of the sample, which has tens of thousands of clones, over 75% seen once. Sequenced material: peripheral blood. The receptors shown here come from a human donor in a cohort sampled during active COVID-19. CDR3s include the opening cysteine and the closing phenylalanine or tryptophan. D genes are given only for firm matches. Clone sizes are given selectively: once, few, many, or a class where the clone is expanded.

CDR3 protein: CASSRGESNEQYF; CDR3 DNA: TGTGCCAGCTCTCGGGGGGAGTCTAACGAGCAGTACTTC; V gene: TRBV6-5; J gene: TRBJ2-7; clone size: -; D gene: TRBD2
CDR3 protein: CASSVTQGAGYEKLFF; CDR3 DNA: TGTGCCAGCAGCGTAACACAGGGGGCGGGTTATGAAAAACTGTTTTTT; V gene: TRBV9; J gene: TRBJ1-4; clone size: -; D gene: TRBD1
CDR3 protein: CSLTGAGYTF; CDR3 DNA: TGCAGTTTGACAGGGGCTGGCTACACCTTC; V gene: TRBV20-1; J gene: TRBJ1-2; clone size: -; D gene: TRBD1
CDR3 protein: CASSLRASGNEQFF; CDR3 DNA: TGTGCCAGCAGCTTACGGGCTAGCGGCAATGAGCAGTTCTTC; V gene: TRBV7-3; J gene: TRBJ2-1; clone size: -; D gene: TRBD2
CDR3 protein: CASSLEGQGPSYEQYF; CDR3 DNA: TGTGCCAGCAGCTTGGAGGGACAGGGGCCATCATACGAGCAGTACTTC; V gene: TRBV5-4; J gene: TRBJ2-7; clone size: -; D gene: TRBD1
CDR3 protein: CASSPEEDQPQHF; CDR3 DNA: TGTGCCAGCTCACCTGAGGAGGACCAGCCCCAGCATTTT; V gene: TRBV18; J gene: TRBJ1-5; clone size: -; D gene: -
CDR3 protein: CASNDRVGGELFF; CDR3 DNA: TGTGCCAGCAACGACAGGGTTGGCGGGGAGCTGTTTTTT; V gene: TRBV6-4; J gene: TRBJ2-2; clone size: -; D gene: TRBD1
CDR3 protein: CASSIDPQGASVYGYTF; CDR3 DNA: TGTGCCAGTAGTATAGACCCCCAGGGGGCGAGTGTATATGGCTACACCTTC; V gene: TRBV19; J gene: TRBJ1-2; clone size: -; D gene: TRBD1
CDR3 protein: CASRPDRNYNSPLHF; CDR3 DNA: TGTGCCAGCAGGCCAGACAGGAACTATAATTCACCCCTCCACTTT; V gene: TRBV6-1; J gene: TRBJ1-6; clone size: -; D gene: -
CDR3 protein: CASSDLGTGRINYGYTF; CDR3 DNA: TGTGCCAGCAGTGATCTTGGGACAGGGAGAATCAACTATGGCTACACCTTC; V gene: TRBV6-1; J gene: TRBJ1-2; clone size: -; D gene: TRBD1
CDR3 protein: CASSSTADRQPQHF; CDR3 DNA: TGTGCCAGCAGCTCAACTGCGGACAGGCAGCCCCAGCATTTT; V gene: TRBV7-9; J gene: TRBJ1-5; clone size: -; D gene: TRBD1
CDR3 protein: CASTLGGENTEAFF; CDR3 DNA: TGTGCCAGCACCCTAGGGGGGGAGAACACTGAAGCTTTCTTT; V gene: TRBV7-9; J gene: TRBJ1-1; clone size: -; D gene: -
CDR3 protein: CASGLVRELAGLYNEQFF; CDR3 DNA: TGTGCTAGTGGTTTGGTACGGGAGCTAGCGGGATTGTACAATGAGCAGTTCTTC; V gene: TRBV12-5; J gene: TRBJ2-1; clone size: -; D gene: TRBD2
CDR3 protein: CASSLGQGLVSEAFF; CDR3 DNA: TGTGCCAGCAGCCTCGGACAGGGTTTGGTCAGTGAAGCTTTCTTT; V gene: TRBV3-1/TRBV3-2; J gene: TRBJ1-1; clone size: -; D gene: TRBD1
CDR3 protein: CASSPRGRISYEQYF; CDR3 DNA: TGTGCCAGCAGTCCTCGAGGCCGGATAAGCTACGAGCAGTACTTC; V gene: TRBV6-7; J gene: TRBJ2-7; clone size: -; D gene: -
CDR3 protein: CASGVRTSANEQFF; CDR3 DNA: TGTGCTAGTGGTGTCAGGACTAGCGCCAATGAGCAGTTCTTC; V gene: TRBV12-5; J gene: TRBJ2-1; clone size: few; D gene: TRBD2
CDR3 protein: CASSLGGRGEQFF; CDR3 DNA: TGTGCCAGCAGTTTGGGTGGGAGGGGTGAGCAGTTCTTC; V gene: TRBV12-3/TRBV12-4; J gene: TRBJ2-1; clone size: -; D gene: TRBD2
CDR3 protein: CASSLRGGRTDTQYF; CDR3 DNA: TGTGCCAGCAGTTTACGGGGCGGGAGGACAGATACGCAGTATTTT; V gene: TRBV27; J gene: TRBJ2-3; clone size: -; D gene: TRBD2
CDR3 protein: CATSGRTGGIDEQFF; CDR3 DNA: TGTGCCACCAGCGGGAGGACAGGGGGGATAGATGAGCAGTTCTTC; V gene: TRBV15; J gene: TRBJ2-1; clone size: -; D gene: TRBD1
CDR3 protein: CAISERKADNNEQFF; CDR3 DNA: TGTGCCATCAGTGAGAGGAAGGCAGACAACAATGAGCAGTTCTTC; V gene: TRBV10-3; J gene: TRBJ2-1; clone size: -; D gene: -
CDR3 protein: CAISPTSRTLNEQFF; CDR3 DNA: TGTGCCATCAGCCCGACTAGCAGGACCCTCAATGAGCAGTTCTTC; V gene: TRBV10-3; J gene: TRBJ2-1; clone size: -; D gene: TRBD2
CDR3 protein: CATSDGGQETQYF; CDR3 DNA: TGTGCCACCAGTGATGGCGGACAAGAGACCCAGTACTTC; V gene: TRBV24-1; J gene: TRBJ2-5; clone size: -; D gene: -
CDR3 protein: CASSPPGHTSNQPQHF; CDR3 DNA: TGTGCCAGTAGCCCCCCCGGACATACTAGCAATCAGCCCCAGCATTTT; V gene: TRBV19; J gene: TRBJ1-5; clone size: -; D gene: -
CDR3 protein: CASSLGGNTEAFF; CDR3 DNA: TGTGCCAGCAGTCTGGGGGGGAACACTGAAGCTTTCTTT; V gene: TRBV12-3/TRBV12-4; J gene: TRBJ1-1; clone size: -; D gene: -
CDR3 protein: CASSFKTSVQETQYF; CDR3 DNA: TGTGCCAGCAGCTTCAAGACTAGCGTACAAGAGACCCAGTACTTC; V gene: TRBV11-3; J gene: TRBJ2-5; clone size: -; D gene: TRBD2
CDR3 protein: CASSEAVQETQYF; CDR3 DNA: TGTGCCAGCAGTGAAGCTGTACAAGAGACCCAGTACTTC; V gene: TRBV2; J gene: TRBJ2-5; clone size: -; D gene: -
CDR3 protein: CASSLGEGTDTQYF; CDR3 DNA: TGTGCCAGCAGCTTAGGAGAGGGCACAGATACGCAGTATTTT; V gene: TRBV7-3; J gene: TRBJ2-3; clone size: once; D gene: -
CDR3 protein: CASSLRAEGGYNEQFF; CDR3 DNA: TGCGCCAGCTCTTTGAGGGCGGAAGGAGGGTACAATGAGCAGTTCTTC; V gene: TRBV4-1; J gene: TRBJ2-1; clone size: -; D gene: -
CDR3 protein: CASSPQGGGSNQPQHF; CDR3 DNA: TGTGCCAGCAGCCCCCAAGGGGGCGGGAGCAATCAGCCCCAGCATTTT; V gene: TRBV7-8; J gene: TRBJ1-5; clone size: -; D gene: TRBD1
CDR3 protein: CASSLSRGLAGGLDTQYF; CDR3 DNA: TGTGCCAGCAGCTTATCAAGAGGGCTAGCGGGGGGATTGGATACGCAGTATTTT; V gene: TRBV7-2; J gene: TRBJ2-3; clone size: once; D gene: TRBD2
CDR3 protein: CASAQNTEAFF; CDR3 DNA: TGTGCTAGTGCCCAGAACACTGAAGCTTTCTTT; V gene: TRBV12-5; J gene: TRBJ1-1; clone size: -; D gene: -
CDR3 protein: CASSPQGELTANEKLFF; CDR3 DNA: TGTGCCAGCTCACCACAAGGGGAACTGACAGCTAATGAAAAACTGTTTTTT; V gene: TRBV18; J gene: TRBJ1-4; clone size: -; D gene: -
CDR3 protein: CASTQMDRGNTGELFF; CDR3 DNA: TGTGCCAGCACCCAAATGGACAGGGGAAACACCGGGGAGCTGTTTTTT; V gene: TRBV28; J gene: TRBJ2-2; clone size: few; D gene: TRBD1
CDR3 protein: CASSRDNSNYGYTF; CDR3 DNA: TGTGCCAGTAGCCGGGACAATTCTAACTATGGCTACACCTTC; V gene: TRBV19; J gene: TRBJ1-2; clone size: -; D gene: -
CDR3 protein: CASSYVQRGGQETQYF; CDR3 DNA: TGTGCCAGCAGTTACGTCCAGCGGGGGGGCCAAGAGACCCAGTACTTC; V gene: TRBV6-5; J gene: TRBJ2-5; clone size: -; D gene: TRBD2
CDR3 protein: CASSSRLAGPTDTQYF; CDR3 DNA: TGTGCCAGCAGTTCCCGACTAGCGGGACCGACAGATACGCAGTATTTT; V gene: TRBV6-5; J gene: TRBJ2-3; clone size: -; D gene: TRBD2
CDR3 protein: CASSTGGPGELFF; CDR3 DNA: TGTGCCAGTAGTACAGGGGGACCCGGGGAGCTGTTTTTT; V gene: TRBV19; J gene: TRBJ2-2; clone size: -; D gene: TRBD1
CDR3 protein: CSASSGETQYF; CDR3 DNA: TGCAGTGCTAGCTCCGGAGAGACCCAGTACTTC; V gene: TRBV20-1; J gene: TRBJ2-5; clone size: once; D gene: -